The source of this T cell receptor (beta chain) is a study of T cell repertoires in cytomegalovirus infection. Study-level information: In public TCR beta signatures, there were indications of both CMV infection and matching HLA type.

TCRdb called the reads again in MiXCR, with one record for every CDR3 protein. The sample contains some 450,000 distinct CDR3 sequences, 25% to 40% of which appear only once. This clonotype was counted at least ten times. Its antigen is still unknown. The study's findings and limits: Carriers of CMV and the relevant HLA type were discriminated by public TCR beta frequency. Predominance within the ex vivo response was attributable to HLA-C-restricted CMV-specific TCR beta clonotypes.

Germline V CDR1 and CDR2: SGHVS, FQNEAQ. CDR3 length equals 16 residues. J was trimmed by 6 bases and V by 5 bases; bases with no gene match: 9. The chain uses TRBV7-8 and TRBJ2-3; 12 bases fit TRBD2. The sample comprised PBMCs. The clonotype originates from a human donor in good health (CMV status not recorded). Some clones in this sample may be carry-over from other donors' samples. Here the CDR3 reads CASSARLAGDRDTQYF. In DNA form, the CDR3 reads TGTGCCAGCAGCGCCCGACTAGCGGGGGACCGTGATACGCAGTATTTT.